Listed below are T cell receptor beta chains from one sample, sequenced in a study of blood T cell repertoires in COVID-19. Measured with immunoSEQ multiplex PCR; TCRdb has only the in-frame clones, and not every one. The sample includes over 60,000 clones, roughly 89% of them seen just once. The source material was peripheral blood. The receptors shown here come from a man aged 80 or over with acute or convalescent COVID-19. CDR3s include the opening cysteine and the closing phenylalanine or tryptophan. A D gene is named only where the DNA matches it firmly. Clone sizes are given selectively: once, few, many, or a class where the clone is expanded.

TRBJ1-1 TRBV30 TRBD1 NA CAWSTWDRGGKAFF TGTGCCTGGAGTACCTGGGACAGGGGTGGTAAAGCTTTCTTT
TRBJ2-2 TRBV10-2 TRBD2 NA CASGGFSGSLYGNTGELFF TGCGCCAGCGGGGGATTCAGCGGGAGCCTCTATGGGAACACCGGGGAGCTGTTTTTT
TRBJ2-1 TRBV24-1 TRBD2 NA CATSDSSGGPYNEQFF TGTGCCACCAGTGATTCCAGCGGGGGGCCCTACAATGAGCAGTTCTTC
TRBJ1-4 TRBV6-5 NA NA CASSNGAGGEKLFF TGTGCCAGCAGTAATGGGGCCGGGGGTGAAAAACTGTTTTTT
TRBJ2-7 TRBV5-1 TRBD1 NA CASSITGQVYYEQYF TGCGCCAGCAGCATAACGGGACAGGTTTACTACGAGCAGTACTTC
TRBJ2-4 TRBV6-1 NA NA CASSEVPGTKNIQYF TGTGCCAGCAGTGAAGTCCCGGGAACCAAAAACATTCAGTACTTC
TRBJ2-7 TRBV18 TRBD1 NA CASSPLTGANEQYF TGTGCCAGCTCACCCTTGACAGGGGCCAACGAGCAGTACTTC
TRBJ1-5 TRBV2 NA few CASSVPRTNQPQHF TGTGCCAGCAGTGTTCCCCGCACAAATCAGCCCCAGCATTTT
TRBJ1-1 TRBV6-2/TRBV6-3 TRBD1 NA CASSFPRQGPTEAFF TGTGCCAGCAGTTTCCCCAGACAGGGCCCCACTGAAGCTTTCTTT
TRBJ1-1 TRBV2 NA NA CASSATGGNTEAFF TGTGCCAGCAGTGCCACAGGCGGAAACACTGAAGCTTTCTTT
TRBJ2-7 TRBV29-1 TRBD1 NA CSVGQGRGPYEQYF TGCAGCGTGGGACAGGGCAGGGGGCCATACGAGCAGTACTTC
TRBJ2-1 TRBV3-1/TRBV3-2 NA NA CASSQDDRRKFF TGTGCCAGCAGCCAAGATGACAGAAGAAAGTTCTTC
TRBJ2-1 TRBV2 TRBD2 NA CASNRGTSGKNEQFF TGTGCCAGCAACCGCGGGACTAGCGGGAAGAATGAGCAGTTCTTC
TRBJ2-5 TRBV7-7 TRBD2 NA CASSRLAVVQETQYF TGTGCCAGCAGCAGACTAGCGGTCGTGCAAGAGACCCAGTACTTC
TRBJ1-3 TRBV5-1 NA NA CASRGGQTSSGNTIYF TGCGCCAGCAGGGGGGGGCAGACGAGCTCTGGAAACACCATATATTTT
TRBJ1-2 TRBV5-1 NA NA CASSFGVEGGYTF TGCGCCAGCAGCTTCGGCGTAGAGGGTGGCTACACCTTC
TRBJ1-3 TRBV30 NA NA CAWTLSGNTIYF TGTGCCTGGACCCTGTCTGGAAACACCATATATTTT
TRBJ2-1 TRBV5-4 TRBD2 NA CASSFLAGAYNEQFF TGTGCCAGCAGCTTCCTAGCGGGAGCCTACAATGAGCAGTTCTTC
TRBJ2-5 TRBV4-1 NA NA CASSQGVAQYF TGCGCCAGCAGCCAGGGCGTGGCCCAGTACTTC
TRBJ2-1 TRBV7-8 NA once CASSLRQGYNEQFF TGTGCCAGCAGCTTACGGCAGGGCTACAATGAGCAGTTCTTC
TRBJ2-5 TRBV12-5 TRBD2 NA CASGKGAGGQETQYF TGTGCTAGTGGAAAGGGAGCGGGAGGTCAAGAGACCCAGTACTTC
TRBJ2-3 TRBV5-1 TRBD2 NA CASSWGLATSTDTQYF TGCGCCAGCAGTTGGGGACTAGCAACTAGCACAGATACGCAGTATTTT
TRBJ1-2 TRBV29-1 TRBD1 once CSVDSFDREHGYTF TGCAGCGTTGATTCTTTTGACAGGGAACATGGCTACACCTTC
TRBJ1-1 TRBV6-6 NA NA CASSYFDRGQAFF TGTGCCAGCAGTTACTTCGACAGAGGTCAAGCTTTCTTT
TRBJ1-1 TRBV5-4 NA NA CASSGGNTEAFF TGTGCCAGCAGTGGCGGGAACACTGAAGCTTTCTTT
TRBJ2-3 TRBV5-1 NA NA CASSSGHGMMDTQYF TGCGCCAGCAGCTCTGGTCACGGGATGATGGATACGCAGTATTTT
TRBJ1-1 TRBV9 NA NA CASSATQGNTEAFF TGTGCCAGCAGCGCGACTCAGGGGAACACTGAAGCTTTCTTT
TRBJ1-5 TRBV6-5 NA NA CASRATGPQHF TGTGCCAGCAGGGCCACAGGGCCCCAGCATTTT
TRBJ1-2 TRBV12-3/TRBV12-4 NA NA CASRTAVGGYTF TGTGCCAGCAGGACCGCGGTGGGTGGCTACACCTTC
TRBJ1-6 TRBV19 NA medium-sized CASSERGNSPLHF TGTGCCAGCAGCGAGCGAGGGAATTCACCCCTCCACTTT
TRBJ2-1 TRBV30 TRBD2 NA CAWSRGGADEQFF TGTGCCTGGAGTAGGGGAGGGGCCGATGAGCAGTTCTTC
TRBJ2-1 TRBV11-2 TRBD2 NA CASSWGTSPSEQFF TGTGCCAGCAGCTGGGGGACTAGTCCCAGTGAGCAGTTCTTC
TRBJ1-3 TRBV5-6 NA NA CASSLGSVNGNTIYF TGTGCCAGCAGCTTGGGTTCGGTGAATGGAAACACCATATATTTT
TRBJ1-6 TRBV5-1 NA once CASSLQFGDSPLHF TGCGCCAGCAGCTTGCAGTTTGGAGATTCACCCCTCCACTTT
TRBJ2-3 TRBV2 TRBD2 NA CASSDASGRADTQYF TGTGCCAGCAGTGACGCTAGCGGGAGGGCAGATACGCAGTATTTT
TRBJ2-2 TRBV3-1/TRBV3-2 NA NA CASSRLHSEGGELFF TGTGCCAGCAGCCGTCTCCACTCCGAGGGTGGGGAGCTGTTTTTT
TRBJ1-1 TRBV2 NA NA CASSEVRTGGTEAFF TGTGCCAGCAGTGAAGTTAGAACCGGGGGGACTGAAGCTTTCTTT
TRBJ2-7 TRBV6-5 NA NA CASRGSERDEQYF TGTGCCAGCAGAGGGTCCGAGCGGGACGAGCAGTACTTC
TRBJ2-7 TRBV6-5 TRBD1 NA CASSPGTAYEQYF TGTGCCAGCAGTCCCGGGACAGCCTACGAGCAGTACTTC
TRBJ1-1 TRBV19 NA NA CASFSPGASGAFF TGTGCCAGTTTTTCTCCTGGAGCGTCTGGGGCTTTCTTT
TRBJ1-3 TRBV10-2 NA NA CASRRDSGNTIYF TGCGCCAGCAGGAGAGACTCTGGAAACACCATATATTTT
TRBJ1-2 TRBV5-8 NA NA CASSWTANYGYTF TGTGCCAGCAGCTGGACAGCTAACTATGGCTACACCTTC
TRBJ1-5 TRBV28 TRBD1 NA CASSSTGVSNQPQHF TGTGCCAGCAGTTCGACAGGGGTGAGCAATCAGCCCCAGCATTTT
TRBJ1-2 TRBV6-6 TRBD1 NA CASSPRGGDYGYTF TGTGCCAGCAGTCCGAGAGGGGGCGACTATGGCTACACCTTC
TRBJ2-3 TRBV27 NA NA CASSFWAEDTQYF TGTGCCAGCAGTTTTTGGGCCGAAGATACGCAGTATTTT
TRBJ1-1 TRBV27 TRBD1 NA CASRWTGNTEAFF TGTGCCAGCAGATGGACAGGTAACACTGAAGCTTTCTTT
TRBJ1-2 TRBV3-1/TRBV3-2 TRBD1 NA CASSSIGTGDGYTF TGTGCCAGCAGCTCCATAGGGACAGGGGACGGCTACACCTTC
TRBJ1-2 TRBV2 TRBD1 NA CASSKGTGGGGYTF TGTGCCAGCAGTAAAGGGACAGGGGGCGGTGGCTACACCTTC
TRBJ1-2 TRBV5-1 NA NA CASSPTGTPKYGYTF TGCGCCAGCAGCCCGACCGGGACTCCGAAGTATGGCTACACCTTC
TRBJ1-3 TRBV7-9 NA NA CASSRSGNTIYF TGTGCCAGCAGTCGCTCTGGAAACACCATATATTTT
TRBJ2-7 TRBV28 TRBD1 once CASSPSPGQGYEQYF TGTGCCAGCAGTCCATCCCCGGGACAGGGTTACGAGCAGTACTTC
TRBJ2-3 TRBV29-1 NA NA CSVQEWADTQYF TGCAGCGTCCAGGAATGGGCAGATACGCAGTATTTT
TRBJ1-1 TRBV5-8 NA few CASPGRESEAFF TGTGCCAGCCCTGGCAGGGAATCTGAAGCTTTCTTT
TRBJ1-1 TRBV19 NA once CASSLTGLNTEAFF TGTGCCAGTAGTCTAACAGGCCTGAACACTGAAGCTTTCTTT